The next 21 T cell receptor beta chains were all read from a single sample in a study of T cells after yellow fever vaccination. TCRdb redid the calling of the 5' RACE reads with MiXCR, one entry per CDR3 protein. The sample shows approximately 240,000 distinct CDR3 sequences, about 3.7% of them seen only once. Sequencing used PBMCs, obtained 15 days after the yellow fever booster vaccination. All receptors derive from a man younger than 35 who received the YFV17D yellow fever vaccine.

This clonotype was seen repeatedly, ten times or more. The chain is built from TRBV10-1 and TRBJ2-3, with D perhaps being TRBD1 or TRBD2 (6 bases each). The CDR3 length is 15 residues. The germline V gene encodes CDR1 WNHNN and CDR2 SYGVQD (reference sequence). The germline V and J ends were trimmed by 6 bases and 9 bases, with 22 bases remaining between them. The CDR3: CASSSGTTGVQTQYF. CDR3 DNA sequence: TGCGCCAGCAGCTCGGGGACAACGGGGGTTCAGACGCAGTATTTT.

This clonotype was counted many times. The V call is TRBV5-1, the J call TRBJ2-7, with 10 bases matching TRBD2. Germline-derived CDR1 and CDR2 are SGHRS and YFSETQ. CDR3 size: 15 residues. V trimming: 6 bases; J trimming: 3 bases; junction bases outside the gene matches: 9. The chain's CDR3 is CASKALAGNLYEQYF. CDR3 in DNA: TGCGCCAGCAAGGCACTAGCGGGGAACCTCTACGAGCAGTACTTC.

This clonotype was seen repeatedly, ten times or more. CDR3 DNA sequence: TGTGCCAGCAGTTACTTGGACAGGGCAGCTGGCTACACCTTC. Protein: CASSYLDRAAGYTF. The chain couples TRBV6-2 or TRBV6-3 to TRBJ1-2; 8 nucleotides match TRBD1. CDR1 and CDR2 (germline): MNHEY, SVGEGT. Unmatched junction bases numbered 5, after V lost 1 base and J lost 7 bases. This CDR3 comprises 14 residues.

This clonotype came up a few times. The V and J genes are TRBV5-5 and TRBJ1-1; TRBD1 might be the D (6 bases). Trimming took 3 bases from V and 4 from J, leaving 7 bases between them. This CDR3 is built from 12 residues. Germline V CDR1 and CDR2: SGHKS, YYEKEE (reference sequence). CDR3 nucleotide sequence: TGTGCCAGCAGCTGGACAGCCACTGAAGCTTTCTTT. This translates into CASSWTATEAFF. Based on the CDR3 plus reference TRBV5-5 and TRBJ1-1, the full variable domain is DAGVTQSPTHLIKTRGQQVTLRCSPISGHKSVSWYQQVLGQGPQFIFQYYEKEERGRGNFPDRFSARQFPNYSSELNVNALLLGDSALYLCASSWTATEAFFGQGTRLTVV.

The table lists this clonotype with many counts. The gene calls are TRBV5-5 and TRBJ2-3; no clear D. Germline V lookup: CDR1 SGHKS, CDR2 YYEKEE (reference sequence). Trimming cost V 4 bases and J 0 bases, with 15 bases left between them. The CDR3 totals 16 residues. CDR3 nucleotide sequence: TGTGCCAGCAGCCGATTAGGGCAGATTAGCACAGATACGCAGTATTTT. Residues: CASSRLGQISTDTQYF. The full variable domain, completed using reference TRBV5-5 and TRBJ2-3, is DAGVTQSPTHLIKTRGQQVTLRCSPISGHKSVSWYQQVLGQGPQFIFQYYEKEERGRGNFPDRFSARQFPNYSSELNVNALLLGDSALYLCASSRLGQISTDTQYFGPGTRLTVL.

There are many counts of this clonotype. The rearrangement joins TRBV7-9 to TRBJ2-7; D not resolved. There are 14 residues in the CDR3. V gave up 5 bases and J gave up 4 bases, with 15 bases separating them. Germline V gives CDR1 SEHNR, CDR2 FQNEAQ (reference sequence). As DNA, the CDR3 is TGTGCCAGCAGCGACTTACCGAATAGATACGAGCAGTACTTC. Translated: CASSDLPNRYEQYF. Combining the CDR3 with reference TRBV7-9 and TRBJ2-7 gives the whole variable domain DTGVSQNPRHKITKRGQNVTFRCDPISEHNRLYWYRQTLGQGPEFLTYFQNEAQLEKSRLLSDRFSAERPKGSFSTLEIQRTEQGDSAMYLCASSDLPNRYEQYFGPGTRLTVT.

At least ten counts were recorded for this clonotype. The J gene is TRBJ1-6, the V gene TRBV10-2; 7 nucleotides match TRBD1. The CDR3 has 16 residues. With 3 bases clipped from V and 10 bases from J, the junction kept 12 bases outside the gene matches. CDR1 WSHSY and CDR2 SAAADI come from the germline V gene. CDR3 in amino acids: CASSDRFTGELSPLHF. The CDR3 DNA sequence: TGCGCCAGCAGTGACCGCTTTACAGGGGAGTTATCACCCCTCCACTTT.

This clonotype has only a few counts. The germline gene is not matched at one end of the junction; a read error may be the cause. The chain combines TRBV24-1 with TRBJ2-5, with a tentative D call TRBD2 (5 bases). CDR1 is KGHDR and CDR2 is SFDVKD in the germline V gene. The CDR3 length is 12 residues. The CDR3 is CATSPEVGVQHF. In DNA, the CDR3 is TGTGCCACCAGTCCGGAGGTCGGGGTTCAGCACTTC.

This clonotype was counted at least ten times. V usage is TRBV12-3 or TRBV12-4 and J usage is TRBJ2-5, with 9 nucleotides matching TRBD2. V trimming: 7 bases; J trimming: 4 bases; junction bases outside the gene matches: 4. The CDR3 consists of 13 residues. CDR3 region: CASNSGGRETQYF. The CDR3, as DNA: TGTGCCAGCAATAGCGGGGGACGAGAGACCCAGTACTTC.

The V call is TRBV29-1, the J call TRBJ2-1; 7 nucleotides match TRBD1. V lost 5 bases, J lost 2 bases, and 6 bases stayed unmatched. The CDR3 has 14 residues. The germline V gene has CDR1 SQVTM and CDR2 ANQGSEA. For the CDR3, the DNA is TGCAGCGTTCGTCCGGGACAGCCCTACAATGAGCAGTTCTTC. Its protein product is CSVRPGQPYNEQFF.

This clonotype was found many times. The rearrangement joins TRBV12-3 or TRBV12-4 to TRBJ1-2, with 7 bases aligning to TRBD1. The length of the CDR3 is 13 residues. Trimming cost V 7 bases and J 5 bases; bases outside gene matches: 7. The chain's CDR3 is CASIIGGIYGYTF. CDR3 sequence (DNA): TGTGCCAGCATTATAGGGGGCATTTATGGCTACACCTTC.

This clonotype appeared many times. The V and J genes are TRBV24-1 and TRBJ1-1; no clear D gene. There are 16 residues in the CDR3. Germline V gene data show CDR1 as KGHDR and CDR2 as SFDVKD. V was shortened by 9 bases and J by 11 bases, with 30 bases between the two germline ends. CDR3 region: CATAFGPATPLVCAFF. The CDR3 DNA reads TGTGCCACCGCGTTCGGCCCAGCCACCCCTTTGGTGTGTGCTTTCTTT.

This clonotype was recorded many times. This sequence joins TRBV10-3 and TRBJ2-2; TRBD2 matches 9 bases. Unmatched junction bases numbered 7, after V lost 7 bases and J lost 1 base. The CDR3 has 16 amino acids. Germline V gene sequence: CDR1 ENHRY, CDR2 SYGVKD. CDR3 loop: CAIKAAGGLNTGELFF. The CDR3 DNA reads TGTGCCATCAAAGCAGCGGGGGGCTTGAACACCGGGGAGCTGTTTTTT.

The chain employs TRBV5-1 and TRBJ1-2, with D unresolved. The CDR3 contains 13 residues. Per germline, CDR1 SGHRS and CDR2 YFSETQ. The V end lost 0 bases, the J end lost 8 bases, and 11 bases lay between the germline ends. The CDR3 DNA sequence: TGCGCCAGCAGCTTGGCCGACGCTGGGGGCTACACCTTC. This sequence encodes CASSLADAGGYTF.

At least ten counts were recorded for this clonotype. The J gene is TRBJ1-6, the V gene TRBV4-3; a weak D match, TRBD1 (5 bases). With 2 bases removed from V and 10 bases from J, the gap between germline ends came to 15 bases. This CDR3 is 15 amino acids long. Germline CDR1 and CDR2: LGHNA and YSLEER. Here the CDR3 DNA reads TGCGCCAGCAGCCAAAGTGGCGGCAGGGACTCACCCCTCCACTTT. As protein: CASSQSGGRDSPLHF.

Many counts were recorded for this clonotype. V and J are TRBV27 and TRBJ1-1; the D is unclear. V lost 2 bases to trimming and J lost 0 bases, with 16 bases between them. Germline V gene sequence: CDR1 MNHEY, CDR2 SMNVEV (reference sequence). The CDR3 totals 17 residues. CDR3 residues: CASSLRFRIRMNTEAFF. Here the CDR3 DNA reads TGTGCCAGCAGTTTAAGGTTCCGGATTAGGATGAACACTGAAGCTTTCTTT.

This clonotype was seen many times. The chain combines TRBV5-4 with TRBJ1-4; D remains unclear. CDR3 length: 13 residues. Deletions cut 5 bases from V and 9 bases from J, with 14 bases between. Looked up from germline, CDR1 is SGHNT and CDR2 is YYREEE (reference sequence). CDR3 bases: TGTGCCAGCAGTTCTGACCAAGCGAAAAAACTGTTTTTT. Translated, it gives CASSSDQAKKLFF. The variable domain in full, completed from reference TRBV5-4 and TRBJ1-4, reads ETGVTQSPTHLIKTRGQQVTLRCSSQSGHNTVSWYQQALGQGPQFIFQYYREEENGRGNFPPRFSGLQFPNYSSELNVNALELDDSALYLCASSSDQAKKLFFGSGTQLSVL.

Many counts were recorded for this clonotype. The V gene is TRBV5-4, the J gene TRBJ1-1, with D possibly TRBD1 on 5 matching bases. The V gene's germline CDR1 is SGHNT and CDR2 YYREEE (reference sequence). Between the trimmed V and J ends, which lost 3 bases and 0 bases, there was a span of 12 bases. There are 15 residues in the CDR3. CDR3 nucleotide sequence: TGTGCCAGCAGCTCTGGGGCAGGGCTGAACACTGAAGCTTTCTTT. This sequence encodes CASSSGAGLNTEAFF.

This clonotype was recorded many times. The genes are TRBV20-1 and TRBJ2-2, with 12 bases fitting TRBD2. This CDR3 has 16 amino acids. Germline-derived CDR1 and CDR2 are DFQATT and SNEGSKA (reference sequence). V was pared by 0 bases and J by 5 bases, with 4 bases of the junction left unmatched. CDR3 residues: CSARDPSGGETGELFF. The CDR3 coding sequence is TGCAGTGCTAGAGATCCTAGCGGGGGGGAAACCGGGGAGCTGTTTTTT.

This clonotype was recorded at least ten times. The chain links TRBV6-5 to TRBJ2-7; possible D gene TRBD1, 5 bases. V dropped 4 bases and J dropped 7 bases, with 14 bases sitting between them. This CDR3 contains 13 residues. The germline V gene has CDR1 MNHEY and CDR2 SVGAGI. The CDR3 DNA follows: TGTGCCAGCAGTTGGCAGGGATTGGGGGAGCAGTACGTC. This translates into CASSWQGLGEQYV.

The rearrangement uses TRBV14 and TRBJ1-1; D not resolved. Germline CDR1 is SGHDN and CDR2 is FVKESK. The CDR3 has 14 amino acids. The germline V and J ends were trimmed by 1 base and 0 bases, with 6 bases remaining between them. The CDR3 DNA is TGTGCCAGCAGCCAAGTGAGGGTGAACACTGAAGCTTTCTTT. It encodes CASSQVRVNTEAFF. The entire variable domain, with the rest obtained from reference TRBV14 and TRBJ1-1, is as follows: EAGVTQFPSHSVIEKGQTVTLRCDPISGHDNLYWYRRVMGKEIKFLLHFVKESKQDESGMPNNRFLAERTGGTYSTLKVQPAELEDSGVYFCASSQVRVNTEAFFGQGTRLTVV.